These 7 T cell receptor beta chains were sequenced from one sample in a study of CD8 T cells in Susac syndrome. The authors reverse transcribed roughly 0.5 to 1 ug RNA with random hexamers. TCRdb fed the immunoSEQ multiplex PCR reads into MiXCR, producing one record per CDR3 protein. The sample has about 90,000 distinct CDR3 sequences; roughly 96% are singletons. Input material: CD8+ T cells from PBMCs. The receptors shown here come from a human donor with Susac syndrome.

CDR3 nucleotides: TGTGCCAGCAGCCAGGACCCGGGACAGGGGTCCACTGAAGCTTTCTTT. This codes for CASSQDPGQGSTEAFF. The chain employs TRBV3-1 and TRBJ1-1, with 10 bases matching TRBD1. This CDR3 contains 16 residues. CDR1 and CDR2 (germline): LGHDT, YNNKEL (reference sequence). V was clipped by 3 bases and J by 4 bases; unmatched bases: 8.

The V gene is TRBV20-1, the J gene TRBJ1-1; 7 bases align to TRBD1. V lost 3 bases and J lost 6; bases outside the gene matches: 7. The CDR3 extends over 13 amino acids. Per germline, CDR1 DFQATT and CDR2 SNEGSKA (reference sequence). The CDR3 reads CSARRTGTSEAFF. The DNA of the CDR3 is TGCAGTGCTAGGCGGACAGGAACCTCTGAAGCTTTCTTT.

This chain links TRBV6-4 with TRBJ2-7, with D perhaps matching TRBD1 or TRBD2 (5 bases each). Germline assignment: CDR1 MRHNA and CDR2 SNTAGT. The V and J ends lost 6 bases and 3 bases respectively, with 12 bases between them. The CDR3 is made up of 13 amino acids. The CDR3 DNA follows: TGTGCCAGCAGCGTGACAGAGGGCTACGAGCAGTACTTC. This translates into CASSVTEGYEQYF.

V gene TRBV29-1 combines with J gene TRBJ1-2; D might be TRBD1 (6 bases). The V gene's germline CDR1 is SQVTM and CDR2 ANQGSEA. V lost 5 bases and J 1 base, leaving 8 bases between the germline ends. This CDR3 comprises 12 residues. This CDR3 reads CSVRTVNYGYTF. CDR3 coding DNA: TGCAGCGTTCGGACAGTTAACTATGGCTACACCTTC. The entire variable domain, with the rest obtained from reference TRBV29-1 and TRBJ1-2, is as follows: SAVISQKPSRDICQRGTSLTIQCQVDSQVTMMFWYRQQPGQSLTLIATANQGSEATYESGFVIDKFPISRPNLTFSTLTVSNMSPEDSSIYLCSVRTVNYGYTFGSGTRLTVV.

The J gene is TRBJ2-6, the V gene TRBV19, with 7 bases fitting TRBD2. Germline V CDR1 and CDR2: LNHDA, SQIVND (reference sequence). V shed 5 bases, J shed 0 bases, and the junction held 4 bases outside the gene matches. The CDR3 sequence is 16 residues long. The CDR3 loop reads CASSGGDASGANVLTF. The CDR3 DNA reads TGTGCCAGTAGTGGGGGGGACGCCTCTGGGGCCAACGTCCTGACTTTC.

The J gene is TRBJ2-3, the V gene TRBV9, with 7 bases identical to TRBD2. The length of the CDR3 is 14 residues. The V and J ends lost 5 bases and 2 bases, in that order; junction bases with no gene match: 5. Per the germline V gene, CDR1 is SGDLS and CDR2 is YYNGEE. Here the CDR3 reads CASSESGATDTQYF. The CDR3 coding sequence is TGTGCCAGCAGTGAAAGCGGGGCCACAGATACGCAGTATTTT.

About this clonotype: The junction differs from germline at one of its ends, possibly a read error. The chain has TRBV7-2 and TRBJ2-4, with 10 bases fitting TRBD2. CDR1 and CDR2 (germline): SGHTA, FQGNSA. CDR3 length: 12 residues. CDR3 DNA sequence: TGTGCCAGCAGCCCACGGACTAGCGGCCTGGTCTTC. It yields the protein CASSPRTSGLVF. Full variable domain (remainder filled in from reference TRBV7-2 and TRBJ2-4): GAGVSQSPSNKVTEKGKDVELRCDPISGHTALYWYRQSLGQGLEFLIYFQGNSAPDKSGLPSDRFSAERTGGSVSTLTIQRTQQEDSAVYLCASSPRTSGLVFGAGTRLSVL.